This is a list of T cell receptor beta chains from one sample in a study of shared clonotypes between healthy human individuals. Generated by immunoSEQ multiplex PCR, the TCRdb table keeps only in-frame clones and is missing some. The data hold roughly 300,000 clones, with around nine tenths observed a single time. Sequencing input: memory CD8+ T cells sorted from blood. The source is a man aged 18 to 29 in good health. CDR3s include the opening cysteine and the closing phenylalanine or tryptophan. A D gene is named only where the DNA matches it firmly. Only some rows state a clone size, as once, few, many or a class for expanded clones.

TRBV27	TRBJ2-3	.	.	CASSLSQGVDTQYF	TGTGCCAGCAGTCTGTCACAGGGAGTAGATACGCAGTATTTT
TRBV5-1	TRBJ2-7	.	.	CASSHTSPQDYEQYF	TGCGCCAGCAGTCATACTAGCCCCCAGGACTACGAGCAGTACTTC
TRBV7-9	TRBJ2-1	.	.	CASSFWGRDNEQFF	TGTGCCAGCAGCTTCTGGGGGAGAGACAATGAGCAGTTCTTC
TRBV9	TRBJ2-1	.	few	CASGGWNNEQFF	TGTGCCAGCGGGGGCTGGAACAATGAGCAGTTCTTC
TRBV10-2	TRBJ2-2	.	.	CASSESNGELFF	TGCGCCAGCAGTGAGAGTAACGGGGAGCTGTTTTTT
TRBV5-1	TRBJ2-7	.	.	CASSLVVRSEQYF	TGCGCCAGCAGCTTGGTGGTACGATCGGAGCAGTACTTC
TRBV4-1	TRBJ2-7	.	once	CASSQEGRGNDEQYF	TGCGCCAGCAGCCAAGAAGGCAGAGGGAATGACGAGCAGTACTTC
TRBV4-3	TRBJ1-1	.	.	CASSHGDGTTEAFF	TGCGCCAGCAGCCATGGCGACGGGACGACTGAAGCTTTCTTT
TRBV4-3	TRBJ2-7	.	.	CASSQGRAYEQYF	TGCGCCAGCAGCCAGGGCAGGGCTTACGAGCAGTACTTC
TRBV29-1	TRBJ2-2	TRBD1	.	CSVGTGNTGELFF	TGCAGCGTGGGGACAGGGAACACCGGGGAGCTGTTTTTT
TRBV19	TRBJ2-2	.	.	CASSISTGELFF	TGTGCCAGTAGTATTAGCACCGGGGAGCTGTTTTTT
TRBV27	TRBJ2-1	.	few	CASSLHLGLSDNEQFF	TGTGCCAGCAGTCTCCACTTGGGGCTTTCCGACAATGAGCAGTTCTTC
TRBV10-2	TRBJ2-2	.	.	CASLLVGGVTGELFF	TGCGCCAGCTTGTTGGTCGGGGGAGTCACCGGGGAGCTGTTTTTT
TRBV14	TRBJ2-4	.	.	CASSQGGEPKNIQYF	TGTGCCAGCAGCCAAGGCGGGGAACCCAAAAACATTCAGTACTTC
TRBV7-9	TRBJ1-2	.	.	CASGHEGEIHGYTF	TGTGCCAGCGGGCATGAAGGGGAGATTCATGGCTACACCTTC